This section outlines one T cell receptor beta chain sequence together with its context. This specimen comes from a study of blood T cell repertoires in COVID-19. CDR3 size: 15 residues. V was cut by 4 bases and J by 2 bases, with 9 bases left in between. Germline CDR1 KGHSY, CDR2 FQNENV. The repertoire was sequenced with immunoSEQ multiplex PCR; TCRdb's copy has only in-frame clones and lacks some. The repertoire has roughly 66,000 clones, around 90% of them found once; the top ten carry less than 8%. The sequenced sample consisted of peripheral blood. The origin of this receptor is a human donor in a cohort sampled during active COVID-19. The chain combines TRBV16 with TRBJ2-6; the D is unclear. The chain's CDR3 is CASSPIRAGANVLTF. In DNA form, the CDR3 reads TGTGCCAGCAGCCCCATCCGGGCTGGGGCCAACGTCCTGACTTTC.